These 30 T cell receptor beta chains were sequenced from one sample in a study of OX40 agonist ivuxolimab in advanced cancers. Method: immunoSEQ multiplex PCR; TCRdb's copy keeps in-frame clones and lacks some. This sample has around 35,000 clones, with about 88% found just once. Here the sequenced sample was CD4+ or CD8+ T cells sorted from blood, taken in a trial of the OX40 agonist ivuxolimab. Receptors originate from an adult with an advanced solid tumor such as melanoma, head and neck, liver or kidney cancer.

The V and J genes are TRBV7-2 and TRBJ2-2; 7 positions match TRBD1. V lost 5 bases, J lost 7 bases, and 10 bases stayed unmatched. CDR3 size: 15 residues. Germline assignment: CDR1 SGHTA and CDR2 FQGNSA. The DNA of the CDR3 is TGTGCCAGCAGCCAGGACAGGACCTCGGGCGGGGAGCTGTTTTTT. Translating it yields CASSQDRTSGGELFF.

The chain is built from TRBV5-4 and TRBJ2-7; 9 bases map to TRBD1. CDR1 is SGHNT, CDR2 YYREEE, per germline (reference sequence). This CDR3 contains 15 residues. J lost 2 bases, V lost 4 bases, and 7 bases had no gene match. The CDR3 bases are TGTGCCAGCAGCCTAGGACAGGGGAGCCCCTACGAGCAGTACTTC. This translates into CASSLGQGSPYEQYF.

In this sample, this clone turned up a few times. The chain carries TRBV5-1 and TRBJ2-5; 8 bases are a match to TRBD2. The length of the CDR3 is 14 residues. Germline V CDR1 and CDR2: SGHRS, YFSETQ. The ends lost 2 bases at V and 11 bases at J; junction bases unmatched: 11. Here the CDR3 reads CASSFPGGPREQYF. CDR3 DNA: TGCGCCAGCAGCTTTCCGGGGGGGCCGAGGGAGCAGTACTTC. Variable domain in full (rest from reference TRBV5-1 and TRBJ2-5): KAGVTQTPRYLIKTRGQQVTLSCSPISGHRSVSWYQQTPGQGLQFLFEYFSETQRNKGNFPGRFSGRQFSNSRSEMNVSTLELGDSALYLCASSFPGGPREQYFGPGTRLLVL.

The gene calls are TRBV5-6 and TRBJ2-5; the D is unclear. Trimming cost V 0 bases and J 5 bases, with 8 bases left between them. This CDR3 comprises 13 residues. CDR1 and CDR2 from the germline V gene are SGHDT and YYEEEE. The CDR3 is CASSLGRWETQYF. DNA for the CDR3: TGTGCCAGCAGCTTGGGACGGTGGGAGACCCAGTACTTC.

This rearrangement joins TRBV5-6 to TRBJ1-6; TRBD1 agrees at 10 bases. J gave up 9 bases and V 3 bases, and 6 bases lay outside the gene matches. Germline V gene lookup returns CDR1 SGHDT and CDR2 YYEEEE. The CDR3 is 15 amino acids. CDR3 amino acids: CASSSAGQGVSPLHF. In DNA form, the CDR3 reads TGTGCCAGCAGCTCGGCCGGACAGGGGGTTTCACCCCTCCACTTT.

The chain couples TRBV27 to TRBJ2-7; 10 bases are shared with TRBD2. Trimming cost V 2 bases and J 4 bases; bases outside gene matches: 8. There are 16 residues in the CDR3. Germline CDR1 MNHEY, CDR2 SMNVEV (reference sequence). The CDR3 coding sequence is TGTGCCAGCAGTTTAGAGCGGGGGGGGCCCCAGTACGAGCAGTACTTC. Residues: CASSLERGGPQYEQYF.

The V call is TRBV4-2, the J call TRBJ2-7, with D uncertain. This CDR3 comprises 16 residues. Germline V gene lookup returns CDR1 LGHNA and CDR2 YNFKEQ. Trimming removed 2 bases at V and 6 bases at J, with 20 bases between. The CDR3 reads CASSQSYLGRSGEQYF. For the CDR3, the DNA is TGTGCCAGCAGCCAATCGTACCTAGGGCGGTCTGGCGAGCAGTACTTC.

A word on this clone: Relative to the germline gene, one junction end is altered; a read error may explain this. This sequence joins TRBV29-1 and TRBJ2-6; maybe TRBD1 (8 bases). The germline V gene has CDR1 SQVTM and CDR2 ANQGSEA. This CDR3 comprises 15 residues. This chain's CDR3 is CSVAQGAAGVNVLTF. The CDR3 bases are TGCAGCGTTGCTCAGGGGGCGGCGGGGGTCAACGTCCTGACTTTC.

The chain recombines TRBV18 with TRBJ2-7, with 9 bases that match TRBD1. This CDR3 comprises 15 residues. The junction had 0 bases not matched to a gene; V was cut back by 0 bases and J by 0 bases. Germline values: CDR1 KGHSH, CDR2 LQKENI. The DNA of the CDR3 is TGTGCCAGCTCACCACCGGGACAGGGCTCCTACGAGCAGTACTTC. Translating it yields CASSPPGQGSYEQYF.

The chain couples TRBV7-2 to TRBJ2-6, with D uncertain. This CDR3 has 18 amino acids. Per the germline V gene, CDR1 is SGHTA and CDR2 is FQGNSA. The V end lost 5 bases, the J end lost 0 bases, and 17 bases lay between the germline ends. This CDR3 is CASSEYGSTVSGANVLTF. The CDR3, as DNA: TGTGCCAGCAGCGAATATGGTTCCACGGTCTCTGGGGCCAACGTCCTGACTTTC. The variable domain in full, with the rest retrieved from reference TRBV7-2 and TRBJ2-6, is GAGVSQSPSNKVTEKGKDVELRCDPISGHTALYWYRQSLGQGLEFLIYFQGNSAPDKSGLPSDRFSAERTGGSVSTLTIQRTQQEDSAVYLCASSEYGSTVSGANVLTFGAGSRLTVL.

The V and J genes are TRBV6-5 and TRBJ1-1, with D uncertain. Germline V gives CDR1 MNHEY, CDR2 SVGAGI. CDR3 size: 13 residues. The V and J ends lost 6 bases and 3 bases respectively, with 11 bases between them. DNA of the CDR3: TGTGCCAGCAGGCGTGAAGGGTACACTGAAGCTTTCTTT. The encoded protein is CASRREGYTEAFF.

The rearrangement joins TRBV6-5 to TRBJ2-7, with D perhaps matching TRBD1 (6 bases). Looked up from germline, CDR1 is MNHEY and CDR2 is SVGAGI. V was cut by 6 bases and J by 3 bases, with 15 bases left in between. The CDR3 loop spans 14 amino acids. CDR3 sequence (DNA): TGTGCCAGCAGCCCCCGGGACATCGACTACGAGCAGTACTTC. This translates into CASSPRDIDYEQYF.

This CDR3 is CASSDSERLYTGELFF. The CDR3 DNA reads as TGTGCCAGCAGCGACAGCGAGCGACTTTACACCGGGGAGCTGTTTTTT. The J gene is TRBJ2-2, the V gene TRBV7-2; D perhaps matches TRBD1 (5 bases). The CDR3 has 16 residues. Looked up from germline, CDR1 is SGHTA and CDR2 is FQGNSA. V lost 5 bases and J 3 bases, leaving 16 bases between the germline ends. The whole variable domain, filled in from reference TRBV7-2 and TRBJ2-2, reads GAGVSQSPSNKVTEKGKDVELRCDPISGHTALYWYRQSLGQGLEFLIYFQGNSAPDKSGLPSDRFSAERTGGSVSTLTIQRTQQEDSAVYLCASSDSERLYTGELFFGEGSRLTVL.

The CDR3 reads CASRMEGVSSPLHF. The CDR3 DNA sequence: TGTGCCAGCAGGATGGAGGGGGTGAGTTCACCCCTCCACTTT. The chain combines TRBV11-3 with TRBJ1-6; TRBD1 is a possible D gene (6 bases). There are 14 residues in the CDR3. Germline CDR1 and CDR2: SGHNT and YENEEA. V lost 6 bases, J lost 9 bases, and 15 bases lay in between.

The CDR3 DNA reads as TGTGCCAGCAGCCAACGGTTCGAGGGCAATCAGCCCCAGCATTTT. Translating gives CASSQRFEGNQPQHF. This chain joins TRBV5-4 and TRBJ1-5; D unresolved. Trimming stripped 4 bases from V and 2 bases from J, with 13 bases between. Germline V gene data show CDR1 as SGHNT and CDR2 as YYREEE (reference sequence). The CDR3 length is 15 residues.

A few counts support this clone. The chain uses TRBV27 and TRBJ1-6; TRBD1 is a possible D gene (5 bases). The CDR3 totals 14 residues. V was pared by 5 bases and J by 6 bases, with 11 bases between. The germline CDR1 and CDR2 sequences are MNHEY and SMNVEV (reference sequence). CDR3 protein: CASSTRQTNSPLHF. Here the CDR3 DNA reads TGTGCCAGCAGTACCCGACAGACTAATTCACCCCTCCACTTT.

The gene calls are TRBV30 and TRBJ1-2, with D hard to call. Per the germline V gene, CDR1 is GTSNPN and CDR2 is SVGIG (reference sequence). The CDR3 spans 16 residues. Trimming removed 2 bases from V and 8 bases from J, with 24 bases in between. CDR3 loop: CAWSRRGVPSSGGYTF. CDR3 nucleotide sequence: TGTGCCTGGAGTCGGCGGGGAGTTCCCTCAAGCGGGGGCTACACCTTC. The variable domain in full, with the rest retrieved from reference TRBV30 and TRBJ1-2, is SQTIHQWPATLVQPVGSPLSLECTVEGTSNPNLYWYRQAAGRGLQLLFYSVGIGQISSEVPQNLSASRPQDRQFILSSKKLLLSDSGFYLCAWSRRGVPSSGGYTFGSGTRLTVV.

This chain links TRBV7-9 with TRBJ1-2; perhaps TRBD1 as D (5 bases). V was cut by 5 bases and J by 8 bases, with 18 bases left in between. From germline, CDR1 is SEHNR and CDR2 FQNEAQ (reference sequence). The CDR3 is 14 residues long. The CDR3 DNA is TGTGCCAGCAGCACCCGGGACGGGGCTAGAGGCTACACCTTC. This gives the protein CASSTRDGARGYTF.

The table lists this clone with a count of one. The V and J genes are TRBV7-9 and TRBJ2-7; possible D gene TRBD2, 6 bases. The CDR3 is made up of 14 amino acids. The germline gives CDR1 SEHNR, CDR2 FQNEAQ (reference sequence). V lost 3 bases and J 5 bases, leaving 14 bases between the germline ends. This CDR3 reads CASSFLPGRNEQYF. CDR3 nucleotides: TGTGCCAGCAGCTTTCTCCCAGGGAGGAACGAGCAGTACTTC.

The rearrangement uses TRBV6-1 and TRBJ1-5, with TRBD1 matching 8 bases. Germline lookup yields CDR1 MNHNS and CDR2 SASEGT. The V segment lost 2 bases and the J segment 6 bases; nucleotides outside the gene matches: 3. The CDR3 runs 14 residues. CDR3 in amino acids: CASSETQGAQPQHF. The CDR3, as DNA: TGTGCCAGCAGTGAAACCCAGGGGGCTCAGCCCCAGCATTTT.

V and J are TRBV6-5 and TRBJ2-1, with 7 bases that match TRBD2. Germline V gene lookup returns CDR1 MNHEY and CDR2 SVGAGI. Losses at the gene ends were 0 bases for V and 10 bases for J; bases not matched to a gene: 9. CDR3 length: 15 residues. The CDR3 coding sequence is TGTGCCAGCAGTTACTCGGTACAAGCCGGGAGGGAGCAGTTCTTC. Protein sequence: CASSYSVQAGREQFF.

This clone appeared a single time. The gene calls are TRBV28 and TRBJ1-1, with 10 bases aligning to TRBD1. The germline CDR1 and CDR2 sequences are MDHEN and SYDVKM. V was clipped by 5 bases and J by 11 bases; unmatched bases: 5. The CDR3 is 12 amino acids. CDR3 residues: CASSGDRGGAFF. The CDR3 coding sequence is TGTGCCAGCAGTGGGGACAGGGGAGGGGCTTTCTTT.

The CDR3 DNA reads TGTGCCAGCAGCTTAGGACATTTGAACACTGAAGCTTTCTTT. It specifies CASSLGHLNTEAFF. This chain uses TRBV7-9 with TRBJ1-1, with D unresolved. Germline V gives CDR1 SEHNR, CDR2 FQNEAQ (reference sequence). V gave up 1 base and J gave up 0 bases, with 6 bases separating them. The CDR3 covers 14 residues.

The CDR3 sequence is CAIRGTGGLYTEAFF. CDR3 DNA sequence: TGTGCCATCAGAGGGACAGGGGGCTTGTACACTGAAGCTTTCTTT. The chain joins TRBV10-3 to TRBJ1-1, with TRBD1 matching over 12 bases. The CDR3 has 15 amino acids. The J segment lost 3 bases and the V segment lost 6 bases, leaving 5 bases of the junction unmatched. From germline, CDR1 is ENHRY and CDR2 SYGVKD.

The CDR3 nucleotides read TGTGCCAGCAGCTTAGACTATAATCAGCCCCAGCATTTT. This sequence encodes CASSLDYNQPQHF. The chain combines TRBV7-2 with TRBJ1-5; D is unresolved. Trimming shortened V by 1 base and J by 4 bases, and 5 bases separated the two germline ends. Germline V lookup: CDR1 SGHTA, CDR2 FQGNSA. CDR3 size: 13 residues. The full variable domain, in which reference TRBV7-2 and TRBJ1-5 provide the parts outside the CDR3, is GAGVSQSPSNKVTEKGKDVELRCDPISGHTALYWYRQSLGQGLEFLIYFQGNSAPDKSGLPSDRFSAERTGGSVSTLTIQRTQQEDSAVYLCASSLDYNQPQHFGDGTRLSIL.

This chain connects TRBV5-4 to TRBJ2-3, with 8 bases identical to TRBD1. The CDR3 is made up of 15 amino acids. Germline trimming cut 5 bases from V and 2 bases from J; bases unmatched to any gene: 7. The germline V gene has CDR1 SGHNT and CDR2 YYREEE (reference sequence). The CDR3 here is CASSPTGGNTDTQYF. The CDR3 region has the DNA TGTGCCAGCAGTCCTACAGGGGGGAACACAGATACGCAGTATTTT.

Here the CDR3 reads CASRSPAGIGSPLHF. The CDR3 nucleotides read TGTGCCAGCAGGTCCCCGGCAGGGATCGGTTCACCCCTCCACTTT. This chain joins TRBV6-5 and TRBJ1-6, with a possible D match to TRBD1 (5 bases). This CDR3 has 15 amino acids. Germline V gene sequence: CDR1 MNHEY, CDR2 SVGAGI. The ends were cut back, 6 bases at V and 9 bases at J, with 18 bases in the middle.

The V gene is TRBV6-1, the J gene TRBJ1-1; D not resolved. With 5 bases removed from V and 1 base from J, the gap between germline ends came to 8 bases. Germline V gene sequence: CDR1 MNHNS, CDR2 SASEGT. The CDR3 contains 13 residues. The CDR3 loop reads CASSSRKNTEAFF. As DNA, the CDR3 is TGTGCCAGCAGTTCGAGAAAGAACACTGAAGCTTTCTTT.

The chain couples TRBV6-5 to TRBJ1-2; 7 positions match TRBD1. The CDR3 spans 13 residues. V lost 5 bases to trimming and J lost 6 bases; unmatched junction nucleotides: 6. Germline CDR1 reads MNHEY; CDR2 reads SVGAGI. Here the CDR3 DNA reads TGTGCCAGCAGTATCGACAGGGACGATGGCTACACCTTC. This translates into CASSIDRDDGYTF.

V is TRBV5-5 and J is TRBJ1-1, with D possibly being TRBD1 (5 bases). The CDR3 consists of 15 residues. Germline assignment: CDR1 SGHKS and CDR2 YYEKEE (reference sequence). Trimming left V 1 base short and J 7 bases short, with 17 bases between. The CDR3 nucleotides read TGTGCCAGCAGCTTGCCGGACACCCTTAGGAGTGAAGCTTTCTTT. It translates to CASSLPDTLRSEAFF.